The 26 T cell receptor beta chains below come from one sample, sequenced in a study of CD8 T cells in Susac syndrome. Reverse transcription of roughly 0.5 to 1 ug RNA was carried out with random hexamers. TCRdb used MiXCR to reprocess the immunoSEQ multiplex PCR reads, holding one entry per CDR3 protein. The sample contains about 180,000 distinct CDR3 sequences, around 95% of which appear only once. The sequenced sample was CD4+ T cells from PBMCs. Receptor source: a human donor with multiple sclerosis.

This chain connects TRBV9 to TRBJ2-5; 11 nucleotides agree with TRBD2. Germline lookup yields CDR1 SGDLS and CDR2 YYNGEE. This CDR3 region has 16 residues. Trimming took 0 bases from V and 4 from J; bases not matched to a gene: 5. This chain's CDR3 is CASSVELAGGGETQYF. CDR3 in DNA: TGTGCCAGCAGCGTAGAGCTAGCGGGGGGAGGAGAGACCCAGTACTTC. Based on the CDR3 plus reference TRBV9 and TRBJ2-5, the full variable domain is DSGVTQTPKHLITATGQRVTLRCSPRSGDLSVYWYQQSLDQGLQFLIQYYNGEERAKGNILERFSAQQFPDLHSELNLSSLELGDSALYFCASSVELAGGGETQYFGPGTRLLVL.

The gene calls are TRBV2 and TRBJ1-1, with D possibly being TRBD1 (6 bases). CDR3 length: 14 amino acids. V was cut by 4 bases and J by 1 base, with 10 bases left in between. Germline CDR1 is SNHLY and CDR2 is FYNNEI. CDR3 nucleotide sequence: TGTGCCAGCAGTGTGGACAGATGGAACACTGAAGCTTTCTTT. Its translation is CASSVDRWNTEAFF. Full variable domain (rest looked up from reference TRBV2 and TRBJ1-1): EPEVTQTPSHQVTQMGQEVILRCVPISNHLYFYWYRQILGQKVEFLVSFYNNEISEKSEIFDDQFSVERPDGSNFTLKIRSTKLEDSAMYFCASSVDRWNTEAFFGQGTRLTVV.

J is TRBJ2-3 and V is TRBV20-1, with 7 positions matching TRBD1. The CDR3 contains 12 residues. Germline V CDR1 and CDR2: DFQATT, SNEGSKA (reference sequence). The CDR3 loop reads CSLQGGTDTQYF. The CDR3 DNA follows: TGCAGCCTCCAGGGGGGCACAGATACGCAGTATTTT.

The chain couples TRBV29-1 to TRBJ2-2; 7 nucleotides match TRBD1. The CDR3 covers 13 residues. Unmatched junction bases numbered 5, after V lost 6 bases and J lost 4 bases. Per germline, CDR1 SQVTM and CDR2 ANQGSEA. The CDR3 loop reads CSVGTVLTGELFF. The CDR3 DNA reads as TGCAGCGTAGGGACAGTCCTCACCGGGGAGCTGTTTTTT.

The genes are TRBV11-2 and TRBJ1-6; D ambiguous. CDR3 length equals 13 residues. CDR1 is SGHAT, CDR2 FQNNGV, per germline. Trimming left V 5 bases short and J 7 bases short, with 9 bases between. The CDR3 region has the DNA TGTGCCAGCAGCCCCAGCGCGAATTCACCCCTCCACTTT. It encodes CASSPSANSPLHF.

The rearrangement joins TRBV20-1 to TRBJ2-3; D uncertain. Germline CDR1 is DFQATT and CDR2 is SNEGSKA (reference sequence). V was shortened by 2 bases and J by 2 bases, with 8 bases between the two germline ends. The CDR3 extends over 13 amino acids. In DNA form, the CDR3 reads TGCAGTGCTAGAAGCCTAGTCACAGATACGCAGTATTTT. It translates to CSARSLVTDTQYF.

The gene calls are TRBV13 and TRBJ1-2; 7 bases fit TRBD1. CDR3 length equals 15 residues. Losses at the gene ends were 5 bases for V and 8 bases for J; bases not matched to a gene: 14. Germline values: CDR1 PRHDT, CDR2 FYEKMQ (reference sequence). CDR3 loop: CASSLRNRGSGGYTF. The DNA of the CDR3 is TGTGCCAGCAGCCTGAGAAACAGGGGATCAGGGGGCTACACCTTC.

This chain uses TRBV28 with TRBJ2-2, with D uncertain. The CDR3 totals 12 residues. V shed 4 bases and J shed 3 bases, with 3 bases lying between them. Germline lookup yields CDR1 MDHEN and CDR2 SYDVKM. The CDR3 nucleotides read TGTGCCAGCAGTTCGTACACCGGGGAGCTGTTTTTT. It specifies CASSSYTGELFF.

The chain uses TRBV20-1 and TRBJ2-3; D not resolved. The length of the CDR3 is 13 residues. The V gene's germline CDR1 is DFQATT and CDR2 SNEGSKA (reference sequence). Trimming took off 2 bases at V and 6 bases at J, with 12 bases between the two ends. The CDR3 sequence: CSARSRLGDTQYF. The CDR3 nucleotides are TGCAGTGCTAGATCCCGCTTGGGGGATACGCAGTATTTT.

The rearrangement joins TRBV30 to TRBJ1-1; a possible D gene is TRBD1 (6 bases). V was shortened by 3 bases and J by 4 bases, with 12 bases between the two germline ends. The CDR3 has 13 residues. Looked up from germline, CDR1 is GTSNPN and CDR2 is SVGIG (reference sequence). As DNA, the CDR3 is TGTGCCTGGAGAAAGGGGGGAATCACTGAAGCTTTCTTT. It codes for CAWRKGGITEAFF.

A word on this clonotype: The germline gene is not matched at one end of the junction; a read error may be the cause. The chain employs TRBV20-1 and TRBJ2-7; D remains ambiguous. CDR3 size: 13 residues. Germline V gene data show CDR1 as DFQATT and CDR2 as SNEGSKA (reference sequence). The DNA of the CDR3 is TGCAGTGCGAGAGAACGGGTGACCTACGAGCAGTACTTC. It yields the protein CSARERVTYEQYF.

The V gene is TRBV29-1, the J gene TRBJ2-1; D is perhaps TRBD2 (6 bases). This CDR3 spans 12 amino acids. CDR1 is SQVTM, CDR2 ANQGSEA, per germline. V was shortened by 6 bases and J by 2 bases, with 8 bases between the two germline ends. CDR3 amino acids: CSVGGTYNEQFF. DNA for the CDR3: TGCAGCGTGGGAGGCACCTACAATGAGCAGTTCTTC.

The chain uses TRBV4-3 and TRBJ2-1; TRBD2 matches 8 bases. The CDR3 contains 17 residues. Looked up from germline, CDR1 is LGHNA and CDR2 is YSLEER. J lost 4 bases, V lost 0 bases, and 8 bases had no gene match. The CDR3 protein is CASSQDGAGGWYNEQFF. The CDR3 DNA follows: TGCGCCAGCAGCCAAGATGGGGCGGGGGGTTGGTACAATGAGCAGTTCTTC.

The V gene is TRBV27, the J gene TRBJ2-5, with 12 bases matching TRBD2. CDR3 size: 19 residues. Germline lookup yields CDR1 MNHEY and CDR2 SMNVEV (reference sequence). The trim removed 1 base at V and 5 bases at J, leaving 14 bases unmatched. CDR3 DNA: TGTGCCAGCAGTTTATTCCCTTGGACTAGCGGGGATTTGCTGGAGACCCAGTACTTC. It yields the protein CASSLFPWTSGDLLETQYF.

This chain uses TRBV3-1 with TRBJ2-1; D is uncertain. Trimming removed 5 bases from V and 8 bases from J, with 13 bases in between. Per the germline V gene, CDR1 is LGHDT and CDR2 is YNNKEL (reference sequence). The CDR3 has 13 residues. In nucleotides, the CDR3 is TGTGCCAGCAGCAACGAGTGGGCGTATGAGCAGTTCTTC. Its translation is CASSNEWAYEQFF.

This chain connects TRBV28 to TRBJ2-1, with a weak D call TRBD2 (6 bases). CDR1 is MDHEN, CDR2 SYDVKM, per germline. The CDR3 loop spans 11 amino acids. V lost 4 bases and J 15 bases, leaving 13 bases between the germline ends. The CDR3 here is CASSWDSSPFF. In DNA form, the CDR3 reads TGTGCCAGCAGTTGGGACTCCTCCCCGTTCTTC.

The V and J genes are TRBV5-4 and TRBJ2-1; 9 nucleotides line up with TRBD1. Trimming took 5 bases from V and 3 from J; bases not matched to a gene: 9. The CDR3 is made up of 16 amino acids. CDR1 is SGHNT, CDR2 YYREEE, per germline (reference sequence). The CDR3 sequence: CASRPTGTGNYNEQFF. The CDR3 DNA reads TGTGCCAGCAGACCCACCGGGACAGGGAACTACAATGAGCAGTTCTTC.

This clonotype was seen a few times. The chain recombines TRBV9 with TRBJ2-7; D call uncertain. Germline CDR1 reads SGDLS; CDR2 reads YYNGEE. Trimming left V 0 bases short and J 0 bases short, with 7 bases between. The CDR3 contains 14 residues. CDR3 bases: TGTGCCAGCAGCGTAGTTGCAGCCTCCTACGAGCAGTACTTC. This codes for CASSVVAASYEQYF.

The chain recombines TRBV5-1 with TRBJ2-3, with TRBD2 as a possible D gene (6 bases). Germline CDR1 reads SGHRS; CDR2 reads YFSETQ. The CDR3 has 15 amino acids. V was clipped by 0 bases and J by 2 bases, with 10 bases between them. For the CDR3, the DNA is TGCGCCAGCAGCTTGGGCGGGGCTGTCACAGATACGCAGTATTTT. Translation gives CASSLGGAVTDTQYF.

The chain recombines TRBV20-1 with TRBJ1-2; D is undetermined. Trimming stripped 3 bases from V and 4 bases from J, with 15 bases between. Germline V lookup: CDR1 DFQATT, CDR2 SNEGSKA (reference sequence). The CDR3 is 14 residues long. CDR3 in amino acids: CSASAALVVYGYTF. Here the CDR3 DNA reads TGCAGTGCTAGTGCTGCCTTGGTTGTCTATGGCTACACCTTC.

The chain recombines TRBV29-1 with TRBJ2-5, with TRBD1 identical over 8 bases. The CDR3 is made up of 12 amino acids. From germline, CDR1 is SQVTM and CDR2 ANQGSEA. V was pared by 1 base and J by 5 bases, with 0 bases of the junction left unmatched. The CDR3 DNA follows: TGCAGCGTTGAAGGACAGGGGGAGACCCAGTACTTC. It specifies CSVEGQGETQYF.

The rearrangement links TRBV29-1 to TRBJ2-5; D is perhaps TRBD1 (5 bases). CDR3 length equals 12 residues. The ends were cut back, 0 bases at V and 5 bases at J, with 7 bases in the middle. Germline CDR1 SQVTM, CDR2 ANQGSEA. CDR3 region: CSVEEGVETQYF. Here the CDR3 DNA reads TGCAGCGTTGAAGAAGGGGTGGAGACCCAGTACTTC.

This clonotype was counted once. V is TRBV7-2 and J is TRBJ1-5; D not resolved. Trimming left V 3 bases short and J 4 bases short, with 13 bases between. CDR1 is SGHTA, CDR2 FQGNSA, per germline. The length of the CDR3 is 15 residues. CDR3 nucleotide sequence: TGTGCCAGCAGCTTTTGGGCGGCAGCTAATCAGCCCCAGCATTTT. The encoded protein is CASSFWAAANQPQHF.

This clonotype appeared a single time. This chain joins TRBV2 and TRBJ2-7; possible D gene TRBD2, 6 bases. The ends were cut back, 8 bases at V and 2 bases at J, with 16 bases in the middle. This CDR3 has 14 amino acids. CDR1 and CDR2 (germline): SNHLY, FYNNEI. As DNA, the CDR3 is TGTGCCAGCCTACTAGCCCCGACTCCCTACGAGCAGTACTTC. As protein: CASLLAPTPYEQYF. The full variable domain, rest sourced from reference TRBV2 and TRBJ2-7, is EPEVTQTPSHQVTQMGQEVILRCVPISNHLYFYWYRQILGQKVEFLVSFYNNEISEKSEIFDDQFSVERPDGSNFTLKIRSTKLEDSAMYFCASLLAPTPYEQYFGPGTRLTVT.

The CDR3 is CSAYRDRVTEAFF. CDR3 coding DNA: TGCAGTGCATACCGGGACAGGGTTACTGAAGCTTTCTTT. The gene calls are TRBV20-1 and TRBJ1-1; 9 nucleotides agree with TRBD1. V lost 6 bases and J lost 5; bases outside the gene matches: 7. Germline V gene sequence: CDR1 DFQATT, CDR2 SNEGSKA (reference sequence). The CDR3 is 13 residues long.

This clonotype came up once. This chain links TRBV6-1 with TRBJ1-3; D gene ambiguous. The ends were cut back, 3 bases at V and 8 bases at J, with 14 bases in the middle. Germline CDR1 and CDR2: MNHNS and SASEGT. CDR3 length equals 14 residues. The CDR3 DNA sequence: TGTGCCAGCAGTGATAGGAACCAGCGGGACACCATATATTTT. The encoded protein is CASSDRNQRDTIYF.